The 30 T cell receptor delta chains listed next were all sequenced from one sample in a study of γδ T cells in repeated Plasmodium falciparum infection (dated by TCRdb to 2020 to 2023). The library was built by means of multiplex PCR. This sample was sequenced with an Illumina MiSeq. Identical DNA sequences were merged into single rows after TCRdb reprocessed the public reads with CATT. The sample table records around 57,000 delta-chain clones; 1.7% of these occur just once. About 15% of the sample belongs to the ten largest clones. For bulk TCR repertoire analysis, Vgamma9/Vdelta2+ and Vdelta2-negative gammadelta T cell populations were flow-sorted out of peripheral blood mononuclear cells. Material: gamma-delta T cells from blood. These receptors all stem from a pool of human donors (malaria-infected and uninfected, not separated).

This clone was observed a few times. This probably arose from a read error, given a far larger clone one base away. Additional DNA sequences in this sample encode the identical CDR3. The chain employs TRDV1 and TRDJ1, with D maybe TRDD2 (7 bases). The CDR3 is made up of 19 amino acids. V was shortened by 4 bases and J by 5 bases, with 29 bases between the two germline ends. CDR1 is TSWWSYY, CDR2 QGS, per germline. For the CDR3, the DNA is TGTGCTCTTGGGGGAACTCTCTTTCCTACTCTAGGGGATTTAGATAAACTCATCTTT. This translates into CALGGTLFPTLGDLDKLIF.

This clone was counted only a few times. The protein given by TCRdb reflects a much larger clone and differs at residue 16 from this DNA's translation, likely from a read error; the protein shown is the DNA's translation. The chain joins TRDV1 to TRDJ1; 9 bases are a match to TRDD3. CDR1 and CDR2 (germline): TSWWSYY, QGS. The length of the CDR3 is 24 residues. V lost 2 bases to trimming and J lost 4 bases; unmatched junction nucleotides: 32. The CDR3 here is CALGELWGFLAGTGGHVAVDKLIF. The DNA for the CDR3 is TGTGCTCTTGGGGAATTGTGGGGTTTCCTAGCCGGTACTGGGGGACACGTTGCGGTCGATAAACTCATCTTT.

This clone appeared once. This chain connects TRDV2 to TRDJ1; maybe TRDD2 (5 bases). TCRdb records no J gene; here it was assigned by comparing the DNA to germline. Germline V lookup: CDR1 GEAIGNYY, CDR2 EKD. Between the trimmed V and J ends, which lost 1 base and 3 bases, there was a span of 14 bases. This CDR3 has 15 residues. CDR3 sequence (DNA): TGTGCCTGTGACACTCTTCCCGGGACGGCCGATAAACTCATCTTT. It encodes CACDTLPGTADKLIF.

This clone turned up a few times. The protein recorded in TCRdb matches a much larger clone and deviates from this DNA's translation at residue 9, suggesting a read error; the protein here is obtained by translating the DNA. The chain carries TRDV1 and TRDJ1, with 9 bases matching TRDD3. Matching the DNA to germline supplied the J gene, which TCRdb does not give. J lost 4 bases, V lost 2 bases, and 32 bases had no gene match. This CDR3 has 24 amino acids. Germline loops: CDR1 TSWWSYY, CDR2 QGS. The CDR3 loop is CALGEVLKRVHWGTRLFNIDKLIF. In DNA form, the CDR3 reads TGTGCTCTTGGGGAAGTCCTCAAGAGAGTACACTGGGGGACACGATTGTTTAACATCGATAAACTCATCTTT.

This clone has a count of ten or more. A read error likely explains why the TCRdb protein, taken from a much larger clone, differs from this DNA's translation at residue 6; the protein shown is translated from the DNA. This chain links TRDV1 with TRDJ1; 8 bases align to TRDD3. Losses at the gene ends were 1 base for V and 7 bases for J; bases not matched to a gene: 23. The V gene's germline CDR1 is TSWWSYY and CDR2 QGS. The CDR3 loop spans 20 amino acids. CDR3 DNA: TGTGCTCTTGGGGAACCTGACTTTCTCTTAGGGGATACCAAATGGGGTAAACTCATCTTT. Its protein product is CALGEPDFLLGDTKWGKLIF.

Many counts were recorded for this clone. TCRdb's listed protein matches a much larger clone and diverges from this DNA's translation at residue 12, likely through a read error; the protein shown comes from the DNA. The rearrangement links TRDV1 to TRDJ1; D possibly matches TRDD2 or TRDD3 (5 bases each). Germline CDR1 TSWWSYY, CDR2 QGS. Trimming took off 2 bases at V and 2 bases at J, with 24 bases between the two ends. The length of the CDR3 is 19 residues. CDR3 DNA sequence: TGTGCTCTTGGGGAAGGGCCTACCCCGAGGGATTCGGGAACCGATAAACTCATCTTT. This encodes CALGEGPTPRDSGTDKLIF.

This clone was seen ten or more times. For this DNA, TCRdb reports the protein of a much larger clone, which diverges at residue 12, most likely from a read error; the protein presented here is translated directly from the DNA. The V call is TRDV3, the J call TRDJ1; 8 nucleotides agree with TRDD3. CDR3 length: 20 residues. With V trimmed by 4 bases and J by 0 bases, 25 bases remained unmatched. Germline CDR1 is TVYSNPD and CDR2 is GDNSRS (reference sequence). CDR3 sequence reads: CASFGPDSTGGGFYTDKLIF. The CDR3, as DNA: TGTGCCTCCTTTGGTCCCGATAGTACTGGGGGGGGATTCTACACCGATAAACTCATCTTT. The full variable domain, in which reference TRDV3 and TRDJ1 provide the parts outside the CDR3, is CDKVTQSSPDQTVASGSEVVLLCTYDTVYSNPDLFWYRIRPDYSFQFVFYGDNSRSEGADFTQGRFSVKHILTQKAFHLVISPVRTEDSATYYCASFGPDSTGGGFYTDKLIFGKGTRVTVEP.

In this sample, this clone turned up a few times. A far more abundant clone sits one base away, making this likely a read error. Other nucleotide sequences in the sample specify the same CDR3. The chain employs TRDV1 and TRDJ1; TRDD3 aligns across 12 bases. Trimming at V came to 5 bases and at J to 0 bases, leaving 28 bases not matched to a gene. CDR3 length: 24 amino acids. CDR1 and CDR2 from the germline V gene are TSWWSYY and QGS. CDR3 amino acids: CALGIGLPTFWYWGIPSYTDKLIF. The CDR3 DNA reads TGTGCTCTTGGGATCGGCCTCCCTACGTTCTGGTACTGGGGGATACCCTCGTACACCGATAAACTCATCTTT.

This clone appeared many times. Translating this DNA gives a protein that differs at residue 4 from the TCRdb one, which belongs to a much larger clone; a read error is likely, and the protein shown is this translation. The V call is TRDV2, the J call TRDJ2; 10 nucleotides line up with TRDD3. The germline V gene encodes CDR1 GEAIGNYY and CDR2 EKD. J lost 5 bases, V lost 5 bases, and 4 bases had no gene match. The CDR3 sequence is 14 residues long. Written as DNA, the CDR3 is TGTGCCTGTGTCATACTGGGGGATACAGCACAACTCTTCTTT. Amino acid sequence: CACVILGDTAQLFF.

Of note for this clone: The TCRdb protein comes from a much larger clone and disagrees with this DNA's translation at residue 12, likely due to a read error; the protein given here is derived from the DNA. The V gene is TRDV1, the J gene TRDJ1; D is perhaps TRDD3 (6 bases). Germline assignment: CDR1 TSWWSYY and CDR2 QGS. The ends were cut back, 0 bases at V and 5 bases at J, with 25 bases in the middle. The CDR3 extends over 19 amino acids. The CDR3 DNA sequence: TGTGCTCTTGGGGAACTCGCCTGGGCTTTGGGGGGCCCTCGGGATAAACTCATCTTT. It translates to CALGELAWALGGPRDKLIF.

To note about this clone: A read error likely explains why the TCRdb protein, taken from a much larger clone, differs from this DNA's translation at residue 8; the protein shown is translated from the DNA. J is TRDJ1 and V is TRDV2; the D is unclear. Germline CDR1 GEAIGNYY, CDR2 EKD. This CDR3 comprises 17 residues. V lost 0 bases and J 0 bases, leaving 16 bases between the germline ends. CDR3 nucleotides: TGTGCCTGTGACACCTTACTGTGGGACCCATACACCGATAAACTCATCTTT. This translates into CACDTLLWDPYTDKLIF.

This clone showed up many times. With a far larger clone one base away, a read error is the likely cause. The sample contains more than one DNA sequence encoding this CDR3. The V and J genes are TRDV1 and TRDJ1, with 7 positions matching TRDD3. V was clipped by 2 bases and J by 1 base; unmatched bases: 16. Germline V CDR1 and CDR2: TSWWSYY, QGS. This CDR3 spans 19 amino acids. CDR3 nucleotide sequence: TGTGCTCTTGGGGAAAGGATCACTAGAGGGATACCGCCCACCGATAAACTCATCTTT. Translating it yields CALGERITRGIPPTDKLIF.

On this clone itself: This probably arose from a read error, given a far larger clone one base away. Other DNA sequences in the sample encode the same CDR3. The chain recombines TRDV1 with TRDJ1; 12 nucleotides align to TRDD3. The J gene, absent from TCRdb, was called here by matching the DNA to germline. There are 21 residues in the CDR3. With V trimmed by 2 bases and J by 5 bases, 21 bases remained unmatched. Germline V gene data show CDR1 as TSWWSYY and CDR2 as QGS. The CDR3, as DNA: TGTGCTCTTGGGGAATTCACAGCGGTACTGGGGGATACTGTCGTCATGGATAAACTCATCTTT. This sequence encodes CALGEFTAVLGDTVVMDKLIF.

Concerning this clone: A far larger clone differs by one base, so this is likely a read error. Other DNA sequences within the sample encode an identical CDR3. The rearrangement links TRDV1 to TRDJ1; TRDD2 is a possible D gene (6 bases). No J gene was available from TCRdb, and it was assigned here by a germline match of the DNA. CDR1 and CDR2 (germline): TSWWSYY, QGS. The V end was cut by 4 bases, the J end by 0 bases, with 30 bases between. This CDR3 spans 21 amino acids. The CDR3 reads CALGGGPTGRCPPNYTDKLIF. The CDR3, as DNA: TGTGCTCTTGGGGGCGGTCCTACGGGGCGGTGCCCACCTAACTACACCGATAAACTCATCTTT.

About this clone itself: TCRdb's protein, taken from a much larger clone, differs from this DNA's translation at residue 9, likely owing to a read error; the protein displayed comes from the DNA. The chain carries TRAV36/DV7 and TRDJ1; 12 bases align to TRDD3. The J gene, not given by TCRdb, was assigned here from a germline match of the nucleotide sequence. Germline loops: CDR1 VTNFRS, CDR2 LTSSGIE (reference sequence). The J segment lost 0 bases and the V segment lost 3 bases, leaving 21 bases of the junction unmatched. The CDR3 is 21 residues long. Here the CDR3 reads CAVVLILPSWGIRSDTDKLIF. The CDR3 region has the DNA TGTGCTGTGGTCCTCATCCTGCCCTCCTGGGGGATACGCTCGGACACCGATAAACTCATCTTT.

As regards this clone: The protein that TCRdb holds for this DNA derives from a much larger clone and differs from the translated DNA at residue 6, which likely indicates a read error; the protein shown here is translated from the DNA. This chain links TRDV1 with TRDJ1; D possibly corresponds to TRDD3 (10 bases). TCRdb leaves out the J gene; it was filled in here by matching the DNA to germline. The CDR3 is 25 residues long. Germline loops: CDR1 TSWWSYY, CDR2 QGS. V lost 9 bases and J 0 bases, leaving 47 bases between the germline ends. For the CDR3, the DNA is TGTGCTCTCTTACCCGAACCGACCTTCCTACCTCTTTTAATTGTACTGGGGGATTACACCGATAAACTCATCTTT. This gives the protein CALLPEPTFLPLLIVLGDYTDKLIF.

This clone was seen at least ten times. TCRdb pairs this DNA with a much larger clone's protein that differs at residue 8, likely a read error; the protein shown was translated from the DNA. The chain carries TRDV1 and TRDJ4; 10 nucleotides match TRDD3. The V segment lost 2 bases and the J segment 6 bases; nucleotides outside the gene matches: 21. The CDR3 is made up of 19 amino acids. Germline V gives CDR1 TSWWSYY, CDR2 QGS. The CDR3 loop is CALGEFHSLRTGGWVALIF. The CDR3 nucleotides read TGTGCTCTTGGGGAATTTCATTCCCTTCGTACTGGGGGATGGGTGGCCCTGATCTTT.

With respect to this clone: A far larger clone is just one base off, so this is likely a read error. This sample also contains other DNA sequences that code for the same CDR3. This chain uses TRDV1 with TRDJ1; 9 bases agree with TRDD2. The J gene was not available in TCRdb and was assigned here by matching the DNA to germline segments. V gave up 1 base and J gave up 0 bases; unmatched junction bases: 24. Germline V gene data show CDR1 as TSWWSYY and CDR2 as QGS. The CDR3 consists of 23 residues. Here the CDR3 reads CALGERGPSYTPWYDSYTDKLIF. The CDR3 DNA is TGTGCTCTTGGGGAACGGGGGCCTTCCTACACCCCATGGTATGATTCGTACACCGATAAACTCATCTTT.

The table lists this clone with many counts. This likely stems from a read error, as it lies one base from a far larger clone. At the DNA level, this CDR3 is encoded by other sequences in the same sample as well. The chain has TRDV1 and TRDJ1; D is possibly TRDD3 (6 bases). The germline CDR1 and CDR2 sequences are TSWWSYY and QGS. This CDR3 is built from 12 residues. The CDR3 loop reads CALFSSRDKLIF. The CDR3 DNA sequence: TGTGCTCTTTTTTCCTCCCGGGATAAACTCATTTTT.

To note about this clone: TCRdb shows a much larger clone's protein in place of this DNA's translation, and the two differ at residue 9, likely through a read error; the protein shown is translated from the DNA. The CDR3 loop reads CALGERGVPGDTHKLIF. The CDR3 region has the DNA TGTGCTCTTGGGGAACGGGGCGTACCGGGGGATACCCATAAACTCATCTTT. V gene TRDV1 combines with J gene TRDJ1, with 9 bases matching TRDD3. With V trimmed by 1 base and J by 6 bases, 12 bases remained unmatched. CDR1 is TSWWSYY, CDR2 QGS, per germline. The CDR3 consists of 17 residues.

This clone was found a few times. This DNA's translation and the protein TCRdb lists, from a much larger clone, do not match at residue 15, likely due to a read error; the protein shown is translated from the DNA. The chain's CDR3 is CALGVAFRIVLARTGKLIF. CDR3 nucleotide sequence: TGTGCTCTTGGGGTCGCCTTCCGAATCGTACTGGCCCGTACCGGTAAACTCATCTTT. This chain uses TRDV1 with TRDJ1; D possibly corresponds to TRDD2 (6 bases). The J gene comes from matching the DNA to germline here; TCRdb lacks it. CDR1 is TSWWSYY, CDR2 QGS, per germline. The CDR3 length is 19 residues.

This clone was seen a handful of times. TCRdb attributes to this sequence the protein of a much larger clone, which differs from the DNA translation at residue 7; a read error is likely, and the protein displayed is translated from the DNA. The chain couples TRDV1 to TRDJ1; 13 nucleotides align to TRDD3. No J segment appears in TCRdb, so it was assigned here by matching the sequence to germline. The CDR3 loop spans 22 amino acids. Looked up from germline, CDR1 is TSWWSYY and CDR2 is QGS. V shed 2 bases and J 3 bases; nucleotides not matched to a gene: 21. CDR3 sequence reads: CALGERPVPRVTGGYASDKLIF. The CDR3 region has the DNA TGTGCTCTTGGGGAAAGACCCGTCCCTCGGGTTACTGGGGGATACGCGTCCGATAAACTCATCTTT.

This clone has only a few counts. The protein held in TCRdb is that of a much larger clone and does not match this DNA's translation at residue 19, likely because of a read error; the protein shown is translated from the DNA. The V call is TRDV1, the J call TRDJ1, with 8 nucleotides matching TRDD3. The CDR3 runs 21 residues. From germline, CDR1 is TSWWSYY and CDR2 QGS. CDR3 amino acids: CALGDGYRQGYGFYLTDKFIF. The CDR3 DNA sequence: TGTGCTCTTGGGGATGGTTATAGACAGGGATACGGTTTTTATTTGACCGATAAATTCATCTTT.

This clone appeared many times. The protein recorded in TCRdb matches a much larger clone and deviates from this DNA's translation at residue 13, suggesting a read error; the protein here is obtained by translating the DNA. The chain combines TRDV2 with TRDJ1, with 12 bases matching TRDD3. The germline V gene encodes CDR1 GEAIGNYY and CDR2 EKD. V was pared by 4 bases and J by 10 bases, with 15 bases of the junction left unmatched. The CDR3 is 16 amino acids. CDR3 in DNA: TGTGCCTGTGATCGGGTACTGGGGGATACCTCCCTTAGACTCATCTTT. This sequence encodes CACDRVLGDTSLRLIF.

This clone appeared a few times. Given a far larger clone just one base away, this is likely a sequencing read error. Other DNA sequences of this sample code for an identical CDR3. The V and J genes are TRDV1 and TRDJ1, with 9 bases identical to TRDD3. In the absence of a J gene in TCRdb, the DNA was matched to germline to assign it here. CDR1 is TSWWSYY and CDR2 is QGS in the germline V gene. The CDR3 is made up of 24 amino acids. With 4 bases clipped from V and 1 base from J, the junction kept 31 bases outside the gene matches. CDR3 bases: TGTGCTCTTGGGGGATATACTCCCTTACCGGAGGTCTTTTACTGGGGGACTTCCACCGATAAACTCATCTTT. As protein: CALGGYTPLPEVFYWGTSTDKLIF.

A few counts support this clone. This DNA's translation differs at residue 11 from TCRdb's protein, which comes from a much larger clone; a read error is likely, and the protein shown is translated from the DNA. The J gene is TRDJ1, the V gene TRDV1; TRDD3 matches 10 bases. V dropped 6 bases and J dropped 0; count of bases not matched to a gene: 22. There are 21 residues in the CDR3. Germline V gives CDR1 TSWWSYY, CDR2 QGS. CDR3 in amino acids: CALGKRSNWGMRGGYTDKLIF. DNA of the CDR3: TGTGCTCTTGGCAAACGGTCCAACTGGGGGATGCGAGGGGGGTACACCGATAAACTCATCTTT.

In its sample, this clone was seen many times. This DNA translates differently at residue 15 from the TCRdb protein, which is that of a much larger clone; a read error is likely, and the protein shown is the DNA's own translation. The chain joins TRDV1 to TRDJ3; 10 positions match TRDD3. CDR3 length equals 20 residues. The germline V gene encodes CDR1 TSWWSYY and CDR2 QGS. CDR3 loop: CALGGRVRTGGSWDARQMFF. CDR3 nucleotides: TGTGCTCTTGGGGGCAGGGTAAGAACTGGGGGATCCTGGGACGCCCGACAGATGTTTTTC.

This clone was picked up many times. The TCRdb record carries a much larger clone's protein, which differs from this DNA's translation at residue 16; a read error is the likely cause, and the protein listed here is the DNA translation. This chain uses TRDV1 with TRDJ1, with 10 bases aligning to TRDD3. The CDR3 length is 19 residues. Per the germline V gene, CDR1 is TSWWSYY and CDR2 is QGS. The CDR3 DNA reads as TGTGCTCTTGGGTCCCCAGGGGGATACGGTCCTCCGTACACCGATAGACTCATCTTT. Translating it yields CALGSPGGYGPPYTDRLIF.

This clone was seen repeatedly, ten times or more. Translating this DNA gives a protein that differs at residue 13 from the TCRdb one, which belongs to a much larger clone; a read error is likely, and the protein shown is this translation. The sample has other DNA sequences that encode this CDR3 too. The chain couples TRDV1 to TRDJ1; 7 bases are a match to TRDD2. Assignment of the J gene here rests on matching the DNA to germline, because TCRdb gives none. This CDR3 comprises 21 residues. The V and J ends lost 0 bases and 0 bases, in that order; junction bases with no gene match: 19. From germline, CDR1 is TSWWSYY and CDR2 QGS. In DNA form, the CDR3 reads TGTGCTCTTGGGGAACTCCTTCCTGCACTCTGGAGCCACGATCACACCGATAAACTCATCTTT. This sequence encodes CALGELLPALWSHDHTDKLIF.

Many counts were recorded for this clone. At the DNA level, this CDR3 is encoded by other sequences in the same sample as well. The rearrangement uses TRDV1 and TRDJ1; 12 bases are shared with TRDD3. This CDR3 spans 21 amino acids. With 5 bases clipped from V and 6 bases from J, the junction kept 25 bases outside the gene matches. Germline assignment: CDR1 TSWWSYY and CDR2 QGS. This CDR3 reads CALGHTMEYWGIPCPVHKLIF. Here the CDR3 DNA reads TGTGCTCTTGGGCATACGATGGAGTACTGGGGGATACCCTGCCCTGTTCATAAACTCATCTTT.